This passage covers 19 T cell receptor beta chains from one sample sequenced in a study of cytomegalovirus exposure and HLA in healthy donors. 13 Jbeta primers and 60 Vbeta primers were used for the PCR. Clones were read by immunoSEQ multiplex PCR, and TCRdb kept only the in-frame ones, dropping some. The sample carries roughly 250,000 clones, 70% to 90% recorded once. The sample consisted of PBMCs. The receptor source for this set is a woman between 35 and 50 years old in good health and CMV-seropositive.

The rearrangement links TRBV27 to TRBJ2-7, with TRBD2 identical over 9 bases. V shed 5 bases and J 2 bases; nucleotides not matched to a gene: 13. CDR1 MNHEY and CDR2 SMNVEV come from the germline V gene (reference sequence). This CDR3 contains 17 residues. The CDR3 DNA follows: TGTGCCAGCAGTACTCTAGGTGGACTAGCGCCTACCTACGAGCAGTACTTC. Translating gives CASSTLGGLAPTYEQYF.

This rearrangement joins TRBV11-2 to TRBJ1-1; D is perhaps TRBD1 (5 bases). This CDR3 has 15 residues. V lost 4 bases and J lost 0, with 12 bases in between. Germline V CDR1 and CDR2: SGHAT, FQNNGV. The CDR3 reads CASSWYRSVNTEAFF. The CDR3 DNA reads as TGTGCCAGCAGCTGGTACAGGTCGGTGAACACTGAAGCTTTCTTT.

This clone appeared once. An end of the junction does not agree with germline; a read error may underlie this. The chain links TRBV7-7 to TRBJ2-5; a possible D gene is TRBD2 (6 bases). From germline, CDR1 is SSHAT and CDR2 FNYEAQ (reference sequence). The CDR3 length is 14 residues. CDR3 in DNA: TGTGCTAGCAGCTTTCTGCCGGAGGGGGAGACCCAGTACTTC. Amino acids: CASSFLPEGETQYF.

V and J are TRBV6-5 and TRBJ1-2, with D perhaps matching TRBD1 (6 bases). The ends were cut back, 2 bases at V and 4 bases at J, with 11 bases in the middle. Germline values: CDR1 MNHEY, CDR2 SVGAGI. This CDR3 contains 14 residues. CDR3 amino acids: CASSYRGGAYGYTF. CDR3 nucleotide sequence: TGTGCCAGCAGTTACCGAGGGGGAGCCTATGGCTACACCTTC.

The chain combines TRBV9 with TRBJ1-1; 7 bases are a match to TRBD1. The CDR3 runs 16 residues. Trimming removed 4 bases from V and 3 bases from J; junction bases left unmatched: 12. Germline V lookup: CDR1 SGDLS, CDR2 YYNGEE. In DNA, the CDR3 is TGTGCCAGCAGCCCTTACAGGGGCCCTCTGGACACTGAAGCTTTCTTT. Translated, it gives CASSPYRGPLDTEAFF.

CDR3 sequence (DNA): TGTGCCAGCAGCCAAACTGGGGCCAACGTCCTGACTTTC. Its translation: CASSQTGANVLTF. The J gene is TRBJ2-6, the V gene TRBV7-9; D gene ambiguous. The CDR3 runs 13 residues. Per the germline V gene, CDR1 is SEHNR and CDR2 is FQNEAQ (reference sequence). Trimming took off 5 bases at V and 2 bases at J, with 4 bases between the two ends.

The chain is built from TRBV10-3 and TRBJ1-2; D gene unclear. CDR1 ENHRY and CDR2 SYGVKD come from the germline V gene. CDR3 length: 17 residues. V lost 6 bases and J lost 3, with 23 bases in between. CDR3 loop: CAISPSLSRNVHYGYTF. The CDR3 nucleotides read TGTGCCATCAGCCCGTCGCTAAGCAGGAATGTGCACTATGGCTACACCTTC.

The chain couples TRBV9 to TRBJ2-2, with TRBD2 matching 9 bases. CDR3 size: 16 residues. The germline CDR1 and CDR2 sequences are SGDLS and YYNGEE. The V segment lost 0 bases and the J segment 4 bases; nucleotides outside the gene matches: 4. CDR3 region: CASSVESGRSTGELFF. The CDR3 coding sequence is TGTGCCAGCAGCGTAGAAAGCGGGAGGTCCACCGGGGAGCTGTTTTTT.

The V and J genes are TRBV27 and TRBJ1-2; D perhaps matches TRBD1 (5 bases). The CDR3 has 15 residues. CDR1 is MNHEY and CDR2 is SMNVEV in the germline V gene (reference sequence). Between the trimmed V and J ends, which lost 5 bases and 2 bases, there was a span of 15 bases. In DNA, the CDR3 is TGTGCCAGCAGTCCAACCCTGACAGCGAACTATGGCTACACCTTC. As protein: CASSPTLTANYGYTF.

The chain uses TRBV7-6 and TRBJ2-7; tentative D call: TRBD1 (5 bases). CDR1 and CDR2 (germline): SGHVS, FNYEAQ. V was clipped by 1 base and J by 2 bases, with 9 bases between them. CDR3 size: 14 residues. The CDR3: CASSLVGVTYEQYF. Here the CDR3 DNA reads TGTGCCAGCAGCTTAGTAGGGGTGACCTACGAGCAGTACTTC.

This clone occurred once. One end of the junction varies from germline; a read error may be responsible. The chain links TRBV7-9 to TRBJ2-1; tentatively, D is TRBD2 (6 bases). Germline assignment: CDR1 SEHNR and CDR2 FQNEAQ (reference sequence). The CDR3 has 17 residues. CDR3 nucleotides: TGTTCCAGCAGCTCCCCCCCGGGAGCGGAGTATTACAATGAGCAGTTCTTC. Its translation is CSSSSPPGAEYYNEQFF.

The gene calls are TRBV19 and TRBJ2-7; D is possibly TRBD2 (5 bases). CDR1 and CDR2 (germline): LNHDA, SQIVND (reference sequence). CDR3 length: 17 residues. V dropped 6 bases and J dropped 0 bases, with 21 bases sitting between them. The CDR3 loop is CASRPSGRLLGSYEQYF. The CDR3 DNA sequence: TGTGCCAGTAGACCAAGCGGCCGGTTGCTGGGCTCCTACGAGCAGTACTTC.

This rearrangement joins TRBV27 to TRBJ2-3; 9 nucleotides agree with TRBD2. V shed 6 bases and J 6 bases; nucleotides not matched to a gene: 10. The germline gives CDR1 MNHEY, CDR2 SMNVEV (reference sequence). This CDR3 has 15 residues. The chain's CDR3 is CASSLAGVFVDTQYF. CDR3 in DNA: TGTGCCAGCAGCTTAGCGGGAGTATTCGTCGATACGCAGTATTTT.

V gene TRBV27 combines with J gene TRBJ2-7; D possibly corresponds to TRBD1 (6 bases). Between the trimmed V and J ends, which lost 2 bases and 1 base, there was a span of 18 bases. CDR3 size: 17 residues. CDR1 MNHEY and CDR2 SMNVEV come from the germline V gene (reference sequence). The CDR3 DNA sequence: TGTGCCAGCAGTTTAGAGCGGACAGTTCCTGGATCCTACGAGCAGTACTTC. Its translation: CASSLERTVPGSYEQYF.

V gene TRBV7-2 combines with J gene TRBJ1-2; TRBD1 agrees at 7 bases. Germline CDR1 and CDR2: SGHTA and FQGNSA. Trimming at V came to 1 base and at J to 2 bases, leaving 4 bases not matched to a gene. CDR3 length: 15 residues. The CDR3 region has the DNA TGTGCCAGCAGCTTAGATATGGGACAGAACTATGGCTACACCTTC. Its protein product is CASSLDMGQNYGYTF.

The CDR3 spells CASSPNSGRTGELFF. The CDR3 DNA reads as TGTGCCAGTAGCCCGAACAGCGGGAGAACCGGGGAGCTGTTTTTT. The chain combines TRBV19 with TRBJ2-2; 8 nucleotides align to TRBD2. V shed 6 bases, J shed 5 bases, and the junction held 8 bases outside the gene matches. The CDR3 loop spans 15 amino acids. Germline CDR1 and CDR2: LNHDA and SQIVND (reference sequence).

CDR3 DNA sequence: TGTGCCTGGAGTGGAACTTCCTCTAAGGGACTAGCGGGAGGATCTGTATACAATGAGCAGTTCTTC. Its protein product is CAWSGTSSKGLAGGSVYNEQFF. The chain recombines TRBV30 with TRBJ2-1, with 15 bases matching TRBD2. Per germline, CDR1 GTSNPN and CDR2 SVGIG (reference sequence). There are 22 residues in the CDR3. The trim removed 1 base at V and 4 bases at J, leaving 20 bases unmatched.

J is TRBJ1-2 and V is TRBV5-4; tentative D call: TRBD1 (5 bases). Trimming pared 4 bases from V and 4 bases from J, leaving 20 bases between. The CDR3 runs 16 residues. CDR1 and CDR2 from the germline V gene are SGHNT and YYREEE (reference sequence). The CDR3 nucleotides are TGTGCCAGCAGCACTCCGGGAACCCCCGGGGGCTATGGCTACACCTTC. Residues: CASSTPGTPGGYGYTF. Using reference TRBV5-4 and TRBJ1-2 for the parts outside the CDR3, the full variable domain is ETGVTQSPTHLIKTRGQQVTLRCSSQSGHNTVSWYQQALGQGPQFIFQYYREEENGRGNFPPRFSGLQFPNYSSELNVNALELDDSALYLCASSTPGTPGGYGYTFGSGTRLTVV.

V gene TRBV11-3 combines with J gene TRBJ2-5; 8 positions agree with TRBD2. The CDR3 has 17 amino acids. The trim removed 1 base at V and 4 bases at J, leaving 11 bases unmatched. CDR1 and CDR2 from the germline V gene are SGHNT and YENEEA. The CDR3 sequence is CASSLGVMAGGRETQYF. The CDR3 nucleotides are TGTGCCAGCAGCTTAGGGGTCATGGCGGGAGGACGAGAGACCCAGTACTTC.